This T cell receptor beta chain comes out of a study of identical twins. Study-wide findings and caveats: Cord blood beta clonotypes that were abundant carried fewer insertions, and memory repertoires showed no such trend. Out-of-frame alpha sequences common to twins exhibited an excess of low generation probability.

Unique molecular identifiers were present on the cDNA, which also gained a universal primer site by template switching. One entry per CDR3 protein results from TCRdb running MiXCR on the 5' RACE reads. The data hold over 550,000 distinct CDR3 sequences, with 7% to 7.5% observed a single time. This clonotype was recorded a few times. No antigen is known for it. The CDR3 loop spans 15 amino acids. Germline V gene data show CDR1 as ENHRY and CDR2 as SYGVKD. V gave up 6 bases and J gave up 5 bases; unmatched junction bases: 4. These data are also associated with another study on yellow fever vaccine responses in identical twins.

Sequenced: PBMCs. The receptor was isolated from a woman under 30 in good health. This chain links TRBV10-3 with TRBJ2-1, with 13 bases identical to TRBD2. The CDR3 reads CAIRLTSGGHNEQFF. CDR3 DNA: TGTGCCATCAGACTGACTAGCGGGGGGCACAATGAGCAGTTCTTC.